This TCR beta chain was identified in a study of blood T cell repertoires in COVID-19. Study-level information: The origin of the acute and convalescent COVID-19 samples was the United States, Italy and Spain.

Germline loops: CDR1 SEHNR, CDR2 FQNEAQ (reference sequence). The CDR3 contains 15 residues. The ends lost 5 bases at V and 2 bases at J; junction bases unmatched: 8. In the authors' methods: Reference gene primer amplification gave nucleated cell count estimates. Assay used: immunoSEQ multiplex PCR; TCRdb lists only in-frame clones, some missing. D and trimming come from the DNA, and the V and J calls and clone size come from that table. The sample has some 140,000 clones, around 85% seen once. The J gene is TRBJ2-7, the V gene TRBV7-9, with 8 bases lining up with TRBD1. The material sequenced was peripheral blood. The sequence was collected from a woman aged 60-75 years with acute or convalescent COVID-19. The CDR3 protein is CASSPGQGLTYEQYV. The DNA for the CDR3 is TGTGCCAGCAGCCCAGGACAGGGCCTCACCTACGAGCAGTACGTC.